This record covers a single TCR beta chain. As yet, its antigen is unknown. Time point here: inflamed ileum from the surgical specimen. Adults with ileal or ileocolonic Crohn's disease and an indication for resection were eligible. This entry belongs to a study of T cell repertoires in ileal Crohn's disease. Across the study: Postoperative therapy was given to about half: fewer than 14 thiopurines, fewer than 20 anti-TNF agents. Biopsies of inflamed ileum from the surgical specimen form M0 samples. General study results and limits: Compared with CD4 T cells, sorted CD8 cells carried more expanded clones.

Clones were read by immunoSEQ multiplex PCR, and TCRdb kept only the in-frame ones, dropping some. This table holds roughly 15,000 clones, around 76% found once. The germline V gene encodes CDR1 SGHTA and CDR2 FQGNSA. The V segment lost 5 bases and the J segment 5 bases; nucleotides outside the gene matches: 3. The CDR3 has 15 amino acids. The TCR sequence derives from an adult with Crohn's disease. The sample was ileal tissue. This rearrangement joins TRBV7-2 to TRBJ2-5, with 15 nucleotides matching TRBD2. The CDR3 coding sequence is TGTGCCAGCAGCCCGGGGACTAGCGGGAGGGAGACCCAGTACTTC. This gives the protein CASSPGTSGRETQYF. Variable domain in full (rest from reference TRBV7-2 and TRBJ2-5): GAGVSQSPSNKVTEKGKDVELRCDPISGHTALYWYRQSLGQGLEFLIYFQGNSAPDKSGLPSDRFSAERTGGSVSTLTIQRTQQEDSAVYLCASSPGTSGRETQYFGPGTRLLVL.